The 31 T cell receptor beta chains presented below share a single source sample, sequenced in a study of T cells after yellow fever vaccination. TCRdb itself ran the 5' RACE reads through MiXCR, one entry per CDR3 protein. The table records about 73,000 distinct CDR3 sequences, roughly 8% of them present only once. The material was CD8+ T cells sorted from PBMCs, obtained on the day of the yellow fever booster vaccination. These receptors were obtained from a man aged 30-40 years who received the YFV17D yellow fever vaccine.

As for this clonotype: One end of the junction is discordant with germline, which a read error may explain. As DNA, the CDR3 is TGTTCCAGCAGCCAAGAGCTAGTTTACCGCTCCTACAATGAGCAGTTCTTC. Amino acids: CSSSQELVYRSYNEQFF. The chain combines TRBV14 with TRBJ2-1; D remains ambiguous. CDR3 size: 17 residues. Germline V CDR1 and CDR2: SGHDN, FVKESK.

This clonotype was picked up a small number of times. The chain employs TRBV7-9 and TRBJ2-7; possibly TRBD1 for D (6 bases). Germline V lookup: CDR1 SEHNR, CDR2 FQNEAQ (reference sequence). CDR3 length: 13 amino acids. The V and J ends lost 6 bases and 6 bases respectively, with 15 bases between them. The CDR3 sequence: CASSQGGFGEQYF. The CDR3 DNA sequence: TGTGCCAGCAGTCAAGGGGGTTTTGGCGAGCAGTACTTC.

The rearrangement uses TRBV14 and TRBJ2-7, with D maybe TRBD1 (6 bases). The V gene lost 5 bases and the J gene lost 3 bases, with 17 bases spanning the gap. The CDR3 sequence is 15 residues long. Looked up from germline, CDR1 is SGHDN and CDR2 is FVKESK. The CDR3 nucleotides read TGTGCCAGCAGCACGGACAGTTCCTCCTACTACGAGCAGTACTTC. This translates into CASSTDSSSYYEQYF.

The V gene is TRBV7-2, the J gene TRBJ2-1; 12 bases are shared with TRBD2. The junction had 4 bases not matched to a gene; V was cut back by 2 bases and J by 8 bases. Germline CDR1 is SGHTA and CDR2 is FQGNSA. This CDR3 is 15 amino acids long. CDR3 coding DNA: TGTGCCAGCAGCTTAACTAGCGGGGGGTTGGATGAGCAGTTCTTC. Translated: CASSLTSGGLDEQFF.

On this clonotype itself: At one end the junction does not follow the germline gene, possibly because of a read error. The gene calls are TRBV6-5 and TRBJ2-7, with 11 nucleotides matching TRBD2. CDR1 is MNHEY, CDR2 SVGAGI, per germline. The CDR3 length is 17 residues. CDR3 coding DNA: TGTGCCATCAGTTACAACACTCTAGCGGGAGGTACCTACGCGCAGTACTTC. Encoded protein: CAISYNTLAGGTYAQYF.

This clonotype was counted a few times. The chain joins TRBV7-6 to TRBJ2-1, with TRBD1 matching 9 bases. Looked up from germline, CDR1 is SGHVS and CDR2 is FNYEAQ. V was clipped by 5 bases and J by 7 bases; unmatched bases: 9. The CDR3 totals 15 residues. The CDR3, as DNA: TGTGCCAGCAGCCTAACTCCCGGGACAGGGAATGAGCAGTTCTTC. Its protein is CASSLTPGTGNEQFF.

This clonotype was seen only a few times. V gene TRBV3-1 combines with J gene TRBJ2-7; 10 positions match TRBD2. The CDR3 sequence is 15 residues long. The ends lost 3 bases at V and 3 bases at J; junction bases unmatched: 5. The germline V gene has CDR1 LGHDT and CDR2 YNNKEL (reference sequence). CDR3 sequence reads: CASSQLTSGNYEQYF. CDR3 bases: TGTGCCAGCAGCCAGCTCACTAGCGGGAACTACGAGCAGTACTTC.

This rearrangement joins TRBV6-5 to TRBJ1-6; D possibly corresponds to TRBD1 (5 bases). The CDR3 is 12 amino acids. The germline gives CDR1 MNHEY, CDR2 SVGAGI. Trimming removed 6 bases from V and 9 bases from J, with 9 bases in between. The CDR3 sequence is CASSPGGSPLHF. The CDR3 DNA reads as TGTGCCAGCAGCCCCGGGGGTTCACCCCTCCACTTT.

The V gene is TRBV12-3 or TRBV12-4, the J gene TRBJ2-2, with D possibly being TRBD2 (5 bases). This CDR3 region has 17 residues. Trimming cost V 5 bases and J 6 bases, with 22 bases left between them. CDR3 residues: CASSPPRLAFGAGELFF. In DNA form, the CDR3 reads TGTGCCAGCAGTCCCCCCAGATTGGCCTTCGGGGCCGGGGAGCTGTTTTTT.

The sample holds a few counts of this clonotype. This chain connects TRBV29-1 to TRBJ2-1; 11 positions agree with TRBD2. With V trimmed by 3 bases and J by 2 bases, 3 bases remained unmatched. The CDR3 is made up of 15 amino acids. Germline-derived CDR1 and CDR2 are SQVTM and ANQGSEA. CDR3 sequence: CSVDSSGRTYNEQFF. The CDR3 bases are TGCAGCGTTGACTCTAGCGGGAGGACCTACAATGAGCAGTTCTTC.

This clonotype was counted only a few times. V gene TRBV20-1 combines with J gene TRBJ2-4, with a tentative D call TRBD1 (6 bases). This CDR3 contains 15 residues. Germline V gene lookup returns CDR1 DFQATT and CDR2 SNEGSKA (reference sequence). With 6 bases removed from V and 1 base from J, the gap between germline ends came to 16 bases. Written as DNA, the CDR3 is TGCAGTGCCGAAACAGGGTTGGTGGCCAAAAACATTCAGTACTTC. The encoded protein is CSAETGLVAKNIQYF.

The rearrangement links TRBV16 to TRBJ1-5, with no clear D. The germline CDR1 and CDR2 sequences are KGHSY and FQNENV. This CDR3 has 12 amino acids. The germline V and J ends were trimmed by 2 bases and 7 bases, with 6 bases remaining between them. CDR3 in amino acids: CASSQNKQPQHF. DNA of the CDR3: TGTGCCAGCAGCCAAAACAAGCAGCCCCAGCATTTT.

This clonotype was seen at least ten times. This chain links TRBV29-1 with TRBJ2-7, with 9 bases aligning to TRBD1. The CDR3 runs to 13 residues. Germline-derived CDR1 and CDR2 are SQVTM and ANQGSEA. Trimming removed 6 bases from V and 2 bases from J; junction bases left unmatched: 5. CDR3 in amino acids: CSVMGQGTYEQYF. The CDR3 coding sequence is TGCAGCGTCATGGGACAGGGTACCTACGAGCAGTACTTC.

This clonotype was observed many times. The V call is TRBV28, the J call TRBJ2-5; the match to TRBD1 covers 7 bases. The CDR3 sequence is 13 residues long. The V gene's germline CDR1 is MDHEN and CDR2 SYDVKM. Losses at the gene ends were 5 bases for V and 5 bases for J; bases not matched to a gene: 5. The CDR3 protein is CASSRQGSETQYF. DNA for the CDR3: TGTGCCAGCAGTCGACAGGGATCGGAGACCCAGTACTTC.

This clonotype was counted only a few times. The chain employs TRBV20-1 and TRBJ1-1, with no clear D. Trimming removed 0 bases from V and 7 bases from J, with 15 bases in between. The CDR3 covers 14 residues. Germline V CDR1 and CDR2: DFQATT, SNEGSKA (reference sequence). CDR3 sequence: CSARDGPGGVEAFF. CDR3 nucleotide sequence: TGCAGTGCTAGAGATGGGCCGGGCGGGGTTGAAGCTTTCTTT.

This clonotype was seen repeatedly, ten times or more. The CDR3 sequence is CASSFGTSTYEQYF. In DNA form, the CDR3 reads TGCGCCAGCAGCTTCGGGACTAGCACCTACGAGCAGTACTTC. The genes are TRBV5-1 and TRBJ2-7; 9 bases agree with TRBD2. There are 14 residues in the CDR3. V was pared by 2 bases and J by 2 bases, with 2 bases of the junction left unmatched. Germline CDR1 reads SGHRS; CDR2 reads YFSETQ.

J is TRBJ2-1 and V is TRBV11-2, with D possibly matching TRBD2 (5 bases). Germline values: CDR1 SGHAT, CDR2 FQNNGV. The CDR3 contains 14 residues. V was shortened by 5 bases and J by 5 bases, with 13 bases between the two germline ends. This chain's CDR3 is CASSNSDSNNEQFF. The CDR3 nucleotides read TGTGCCAGCAGCAACTCGGACTCAAACAATGAGCAGTTCTTC.

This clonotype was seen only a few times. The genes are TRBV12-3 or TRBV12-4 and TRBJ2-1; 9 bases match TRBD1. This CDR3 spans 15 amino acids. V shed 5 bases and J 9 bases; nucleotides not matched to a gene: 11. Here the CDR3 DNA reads TGTGCCAGCAGTGCCACGGGACAGGGCTATGGTGAGCAGTTCTTC. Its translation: CASSATGQGYGEQFF.

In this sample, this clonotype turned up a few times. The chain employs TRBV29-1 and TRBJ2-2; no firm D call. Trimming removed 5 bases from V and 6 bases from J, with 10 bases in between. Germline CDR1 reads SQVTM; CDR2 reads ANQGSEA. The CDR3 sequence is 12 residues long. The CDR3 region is CSVYSVAGELFF. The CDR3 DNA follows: TGCAGCGTTTACAGTGTTGCCGGGGAGCTGTTTTTT.

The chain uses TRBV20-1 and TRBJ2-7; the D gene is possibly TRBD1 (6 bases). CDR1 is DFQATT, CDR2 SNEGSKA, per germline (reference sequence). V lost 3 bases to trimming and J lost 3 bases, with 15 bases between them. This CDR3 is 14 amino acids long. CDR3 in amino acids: CSARAGAASYEQYF. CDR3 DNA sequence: TGCAGTGCTAGGGCAGGGGCGGCGAGCTACGAGCAGTACTTC.

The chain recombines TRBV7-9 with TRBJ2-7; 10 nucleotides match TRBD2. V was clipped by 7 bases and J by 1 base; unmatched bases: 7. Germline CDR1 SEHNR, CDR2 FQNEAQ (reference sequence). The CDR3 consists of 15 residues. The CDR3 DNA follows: TGTGCCAGCAACACTTTTAGCGGGAGGTCCTACGAGCAGTACTTC. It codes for CASNTFSGRSYEQYF. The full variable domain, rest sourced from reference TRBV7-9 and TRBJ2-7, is DTGVSQNPRHKITKRGQNVTFRCDPISEHNRLYWYRQTLGQGPEFLTYFQNEAQLEKSRLLSDRFSAERPKGSFSTLEIQRTEQGDSAMYLCASNTFSGRSYEQYFGPGTRLTVT.

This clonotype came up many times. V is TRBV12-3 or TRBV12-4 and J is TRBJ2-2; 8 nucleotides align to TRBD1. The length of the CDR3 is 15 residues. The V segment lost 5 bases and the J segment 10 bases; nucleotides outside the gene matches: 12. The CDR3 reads CASSQSLTTGEELFF. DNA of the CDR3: TGTGCCAGCAGTCAATCCCTAACGACAGGGGAGGAGCTGTTTTTT.

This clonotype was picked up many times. CDR3 amino acids: CSVERDRGSYEQYF. In DNA form, the CDR3 reads TGCAGCGTGGAGCGAGACCGGGGCTCCTACGAGCAGTACTTC. The V and J genes are TRBV29-1 and TRBJ2-7, with D possibly matching TRBD2 (5 bases). The CDR3 is 14 amino acids. With 6 bases removed from V and 0 bases from J, the gap between germline ends came to 15 bases. Germline V lookup: CDR1 SQVTM, CDR2 ANQGSEA.

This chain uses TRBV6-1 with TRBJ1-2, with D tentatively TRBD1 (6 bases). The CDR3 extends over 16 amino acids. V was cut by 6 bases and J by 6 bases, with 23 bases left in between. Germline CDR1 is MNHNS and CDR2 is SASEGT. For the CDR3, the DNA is TGTGCCAGCAGCCCCGTTGGGTCCAGGGGAGGAAATGGCTACACCTTC. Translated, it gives CASSPVGSRGGNGYTF.

Here the CDR3 reads CASRGGDGTQYF. For the CDR3, the DNA is TGCGCCAGCCGCGGAGGGGATGGGACCCAGTACTTC. The chain combines TRBV10-2 with TRBJ2-5; possibly TRBD2 for D (6 bases). CDR1 and CDR2 from the germline V gene are WSHSY and SAAADI. The CDR3 runs to 12 residues. Between the trimmed V and J ends, which lost 8 bases and 7 bases, there was a span of 14 bases.

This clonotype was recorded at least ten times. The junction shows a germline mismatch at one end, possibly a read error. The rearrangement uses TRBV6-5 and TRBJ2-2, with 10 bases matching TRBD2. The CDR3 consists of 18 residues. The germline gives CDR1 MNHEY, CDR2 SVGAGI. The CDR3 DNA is TGTGACAGCAGTTACCCTCCGCTAGCGGGAGAATCCGGCGGGGAGCTGTTTTTT. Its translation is CDSSYPPLAGESGGELFF.

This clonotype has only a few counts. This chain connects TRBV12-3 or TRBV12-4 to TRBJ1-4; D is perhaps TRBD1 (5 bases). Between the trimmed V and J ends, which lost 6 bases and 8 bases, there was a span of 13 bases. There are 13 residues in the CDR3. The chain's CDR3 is CASRPGGDEKLFF. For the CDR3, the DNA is TGTGCCAGCAGGCCTGGGGGGGACGAAAAACTGTTTTTT.

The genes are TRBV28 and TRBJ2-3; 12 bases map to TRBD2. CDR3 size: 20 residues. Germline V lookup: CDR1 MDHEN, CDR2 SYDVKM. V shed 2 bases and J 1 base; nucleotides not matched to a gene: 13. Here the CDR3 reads CASSLPTPTSGRVGTDTQYF. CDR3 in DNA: TGTGCCAGCAGTTTACCCACCCCGACTAGCGGGAGAGTGGGCACAGATACGCAGTATTTT.

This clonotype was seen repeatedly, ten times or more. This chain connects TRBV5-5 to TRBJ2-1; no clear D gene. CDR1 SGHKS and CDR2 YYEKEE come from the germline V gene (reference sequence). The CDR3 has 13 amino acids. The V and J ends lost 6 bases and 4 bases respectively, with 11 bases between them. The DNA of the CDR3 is TGTGCCAGCATCCTGTACAGTTACAATGAGCAGTTCTTC. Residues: CASILYSYNEQFF.

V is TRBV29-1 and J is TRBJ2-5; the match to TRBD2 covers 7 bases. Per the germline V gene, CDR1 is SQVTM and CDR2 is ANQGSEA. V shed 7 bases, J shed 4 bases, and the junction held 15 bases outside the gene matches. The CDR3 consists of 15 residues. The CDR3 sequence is CSGALKRDTGETQYF. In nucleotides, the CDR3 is TGCAGCGGCGCATTAAAGCGGGATACCGGAGAGACCCAGTACTTC.

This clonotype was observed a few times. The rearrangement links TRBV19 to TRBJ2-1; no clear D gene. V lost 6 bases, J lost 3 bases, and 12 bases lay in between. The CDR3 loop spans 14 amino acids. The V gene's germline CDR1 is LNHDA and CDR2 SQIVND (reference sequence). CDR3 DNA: TGTGCCAGTAGCCCTGATAACTACTACAATGAGCAGTTCTTC. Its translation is CASSPDNYYNEQFF.